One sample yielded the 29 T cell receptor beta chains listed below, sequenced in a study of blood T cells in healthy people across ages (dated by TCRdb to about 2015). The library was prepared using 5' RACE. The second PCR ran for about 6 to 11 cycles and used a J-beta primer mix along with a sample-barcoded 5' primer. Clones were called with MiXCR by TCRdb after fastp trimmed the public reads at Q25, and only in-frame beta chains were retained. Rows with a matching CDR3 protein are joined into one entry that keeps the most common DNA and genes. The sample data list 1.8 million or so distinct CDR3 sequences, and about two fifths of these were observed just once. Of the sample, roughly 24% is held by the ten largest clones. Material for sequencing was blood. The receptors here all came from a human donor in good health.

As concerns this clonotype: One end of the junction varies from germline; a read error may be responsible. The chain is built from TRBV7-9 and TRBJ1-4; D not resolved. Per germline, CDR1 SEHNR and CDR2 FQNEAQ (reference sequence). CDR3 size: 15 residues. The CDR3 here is CASSLVNRNNEKLFF. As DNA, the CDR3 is TGCGCCAGCAGCTTAGTTAACAGAAATAATGAAAAACTGTTTTTT.

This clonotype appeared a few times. The CDR3 DNA sequence: TGTGCCAGCAGCCAAGGGACCCGTTACGAGCAGTACTTC. Translation: CASSQGTRYEQYF. The J gene is TRBJ2-5, the V gene TRBV9; the D gene could be TRBD1 or TRBD2 (5 bases each). The J call could be wrong; TRBJ2-7 is a better fit for the DNA end. This CDR3 comprises 13 residues. Germline V gives CDR1 SGDLS, CDR2 YYNGEE.

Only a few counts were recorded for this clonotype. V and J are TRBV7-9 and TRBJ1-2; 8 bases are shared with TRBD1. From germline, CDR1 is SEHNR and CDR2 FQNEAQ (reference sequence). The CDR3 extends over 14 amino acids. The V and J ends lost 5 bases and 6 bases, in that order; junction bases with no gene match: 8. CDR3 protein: CASSLTDRANGYTF. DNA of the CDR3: TGTGCCAGCAGCCTAACGGACAGGGCGAATGGCTACACCTTC. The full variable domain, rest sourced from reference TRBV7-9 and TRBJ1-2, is DTGVSQNPRHKITKRGQNVTFRCDPISEHNRLYWYRQTLGQGPEFLTYFQNEAQLEKSRLLSDRFSAERPKGSFSTLEIQRTEQGDSAMYLCASSLTDRANGYTFGSGTRLTVV.

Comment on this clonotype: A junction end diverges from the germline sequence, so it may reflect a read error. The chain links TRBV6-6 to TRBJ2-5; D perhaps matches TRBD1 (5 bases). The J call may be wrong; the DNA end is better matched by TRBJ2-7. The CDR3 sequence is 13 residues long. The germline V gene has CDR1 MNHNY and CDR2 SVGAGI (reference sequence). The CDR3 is CAGSQRQTYEQYF. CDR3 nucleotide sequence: TGTGCCGGCAGTCAAAGACAGACCTACGAGCAGTACTTC.

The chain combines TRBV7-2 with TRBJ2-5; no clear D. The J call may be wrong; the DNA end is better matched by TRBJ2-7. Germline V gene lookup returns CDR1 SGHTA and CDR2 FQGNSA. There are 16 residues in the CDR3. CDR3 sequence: CTSSSPTGSSKYEQYF. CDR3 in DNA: TGTACCAGCAGCTCTCCCACCGGATCCAGCAAATACGAGCAGTACTTC.

CDR3 residues: CSARAGSGNTIYF. Here the CDR3 DNA reads TGCAGTGCTAGAGCAGGCTCTGGAAACACCATATATTTT. This chain joins TRBV20-1 and TRBJ1-3; D unresolved. Germline lookup yields CDR1 DFQATT and CDR2 SNEGSKA (reference sequence). CDR3 size: 13 residues. V was pared by 1 base and J by 0 bases, with 4 bases between.

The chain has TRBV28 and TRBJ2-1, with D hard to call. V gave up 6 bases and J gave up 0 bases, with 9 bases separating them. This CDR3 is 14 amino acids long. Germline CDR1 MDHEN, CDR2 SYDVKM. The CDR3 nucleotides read TGTGCCAGCAGGCCTGTGAGCTCCTACAATGAGCAGTTCTTC. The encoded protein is CASRPVSSYNEQFF.

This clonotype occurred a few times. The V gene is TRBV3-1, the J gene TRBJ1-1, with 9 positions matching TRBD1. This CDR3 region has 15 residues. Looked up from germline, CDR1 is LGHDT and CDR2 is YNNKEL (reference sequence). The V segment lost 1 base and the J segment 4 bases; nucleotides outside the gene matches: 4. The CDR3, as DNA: TGTGCCAGCAGCCAAGTGAACAGGGGGCCCACTGAAGCTTTCTTT. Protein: CASSQVNRGPTEAFF.

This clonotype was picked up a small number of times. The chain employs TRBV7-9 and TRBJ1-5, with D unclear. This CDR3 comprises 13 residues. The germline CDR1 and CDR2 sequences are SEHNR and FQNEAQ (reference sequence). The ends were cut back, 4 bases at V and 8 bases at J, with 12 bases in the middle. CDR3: CASSSISGEPQHF. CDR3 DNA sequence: TGTGCCAGCAGCTCTATAAGTGGTGAGCCCCAGCATTTT. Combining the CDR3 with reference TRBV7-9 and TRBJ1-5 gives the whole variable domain DTGVSQNPRHKITKRGQNVTFRCDPISEHNRLYWYRQTLGQGPEFLTYFQNEAQLEKSRLLSDRFSAERPKGSFSTLEIQRTEQGDSAMYLCASSSISGEPQHFGDGTRLSIL.

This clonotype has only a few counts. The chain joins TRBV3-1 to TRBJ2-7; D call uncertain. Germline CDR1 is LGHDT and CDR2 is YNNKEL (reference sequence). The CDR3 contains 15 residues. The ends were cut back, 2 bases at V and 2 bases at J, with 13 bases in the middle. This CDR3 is CASSQYFGSTYEQYF. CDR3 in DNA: TGTGCCAGCAGCCAATACTTCGGTTCTACCTACGAGCAGTACTTC.

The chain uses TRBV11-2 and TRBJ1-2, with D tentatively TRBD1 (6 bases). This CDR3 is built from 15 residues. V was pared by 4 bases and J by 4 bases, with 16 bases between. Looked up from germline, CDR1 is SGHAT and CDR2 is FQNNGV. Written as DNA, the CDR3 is TGTGCCAGCAGCTATGGACAGACATCGTCCTATGGCTACACCTTC. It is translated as CASSYGQTSSYGYTF.

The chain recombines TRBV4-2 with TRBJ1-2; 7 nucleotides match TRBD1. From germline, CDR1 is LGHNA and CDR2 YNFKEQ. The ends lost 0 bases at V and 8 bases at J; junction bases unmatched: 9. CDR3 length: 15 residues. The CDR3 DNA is TGTGCCAGCAGCCAAGAACAAGGGGGCTTAGGGGGCTACACCTTC. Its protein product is CASSQEQGGLGGYTF.

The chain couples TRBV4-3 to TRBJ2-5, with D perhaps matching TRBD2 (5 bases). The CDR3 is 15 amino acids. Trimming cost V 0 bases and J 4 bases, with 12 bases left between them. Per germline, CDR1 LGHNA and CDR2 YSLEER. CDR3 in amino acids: CASSQDRHRGETQYF. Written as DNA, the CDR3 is TGCGCCAGCAGCCAAGATCGACACCGGGGAGAGACCCAGTACTTC.

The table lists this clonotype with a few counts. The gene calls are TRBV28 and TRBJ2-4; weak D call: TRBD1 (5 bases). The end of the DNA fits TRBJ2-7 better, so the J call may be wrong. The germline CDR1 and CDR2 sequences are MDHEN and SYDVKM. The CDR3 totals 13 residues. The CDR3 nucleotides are TGTGCCAGCAGTTGGCAGGGAAGCTACGAGCAGTACTTC. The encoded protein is CASSWQGSYEQYF.

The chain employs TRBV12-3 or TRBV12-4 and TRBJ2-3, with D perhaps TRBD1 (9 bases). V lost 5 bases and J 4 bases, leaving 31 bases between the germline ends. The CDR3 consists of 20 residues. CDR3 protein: CASSPPLSGTGPGGSDTQYF. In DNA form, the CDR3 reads TGTGCCAGCAGTCCACCACTCTCCGGGACAGGGCCGGGGGGGTCAGATACGCAGTATTTT.

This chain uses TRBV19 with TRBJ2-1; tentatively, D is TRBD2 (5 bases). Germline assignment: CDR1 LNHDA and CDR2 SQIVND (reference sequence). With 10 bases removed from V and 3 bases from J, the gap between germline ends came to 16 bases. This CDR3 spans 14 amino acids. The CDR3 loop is CATTPGSIYNEQFF. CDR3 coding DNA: TGTGCCACCACCCCGGGGTCCATCTACAATGAGCAGTTCTTC.

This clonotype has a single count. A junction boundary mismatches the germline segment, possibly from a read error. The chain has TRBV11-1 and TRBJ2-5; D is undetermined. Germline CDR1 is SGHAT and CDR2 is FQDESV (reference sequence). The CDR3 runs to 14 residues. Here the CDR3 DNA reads TGTGCCAGCAGCTTAGACGGGTACCAAGAGACCCGGTACTTC. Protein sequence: CASSLDGYQETRYF.

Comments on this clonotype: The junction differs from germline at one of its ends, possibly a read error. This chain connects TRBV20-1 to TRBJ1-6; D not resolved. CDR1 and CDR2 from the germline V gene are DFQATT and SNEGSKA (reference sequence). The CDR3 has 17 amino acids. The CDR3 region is CSAREFGDKPPNLPLHF. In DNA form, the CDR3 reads TGCAGTGCTAGAGAATTTGGGGATAAACCCCCCAATTTACCCCTCCACTTT.

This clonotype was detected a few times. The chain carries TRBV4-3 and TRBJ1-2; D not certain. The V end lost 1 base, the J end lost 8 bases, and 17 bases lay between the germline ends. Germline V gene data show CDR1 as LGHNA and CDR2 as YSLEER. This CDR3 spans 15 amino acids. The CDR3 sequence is CASSQADGRAQGYTF. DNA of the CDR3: TGCGCCAGCAGCCAAGCGGATGGAAGGGCCCAAGGCTACACCTTC.

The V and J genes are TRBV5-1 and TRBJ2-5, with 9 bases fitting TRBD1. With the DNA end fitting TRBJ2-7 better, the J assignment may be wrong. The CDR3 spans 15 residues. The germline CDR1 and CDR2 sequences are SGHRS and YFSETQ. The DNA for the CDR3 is TGCGCCAGCAGCTTGGAGGCGGGACAGGGTGACGAGCAGTACTTC. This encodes CASSLEAGQGDEQYF.

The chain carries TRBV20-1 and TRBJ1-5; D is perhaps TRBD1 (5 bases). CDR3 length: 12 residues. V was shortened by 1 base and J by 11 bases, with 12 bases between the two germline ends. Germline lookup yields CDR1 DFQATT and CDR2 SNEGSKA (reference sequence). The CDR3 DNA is TGCAGTGCTAGAGCTGCGTGGGGGGCCCAGCATTTT. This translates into CSARAAWGAQHF.

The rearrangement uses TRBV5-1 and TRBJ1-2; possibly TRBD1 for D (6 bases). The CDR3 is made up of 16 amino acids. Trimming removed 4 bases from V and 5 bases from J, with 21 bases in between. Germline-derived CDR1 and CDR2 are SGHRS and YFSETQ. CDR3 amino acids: CASSLANTGTPYGYTF. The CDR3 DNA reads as TGCGCCAGCAGCCTAGCCAACACCGGGACACCTTATGGCTACACCTTC.

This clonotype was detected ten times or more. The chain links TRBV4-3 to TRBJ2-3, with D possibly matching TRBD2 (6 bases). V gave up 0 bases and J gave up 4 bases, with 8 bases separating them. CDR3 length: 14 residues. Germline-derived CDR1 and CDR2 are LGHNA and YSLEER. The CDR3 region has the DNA TGCGCCAGCAGCCAAGATTGGGAGGCAGATACGCAGTATTTT. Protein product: CASSQDWEADTQYF.

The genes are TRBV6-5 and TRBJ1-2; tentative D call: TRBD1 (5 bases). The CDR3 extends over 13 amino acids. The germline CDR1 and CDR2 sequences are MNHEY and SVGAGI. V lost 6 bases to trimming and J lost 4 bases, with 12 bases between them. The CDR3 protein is CASRRGPVYGYTF. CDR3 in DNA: TGTGCCAGCAGGAGGGGTCCGGTCTATGGCTACACCTTC.

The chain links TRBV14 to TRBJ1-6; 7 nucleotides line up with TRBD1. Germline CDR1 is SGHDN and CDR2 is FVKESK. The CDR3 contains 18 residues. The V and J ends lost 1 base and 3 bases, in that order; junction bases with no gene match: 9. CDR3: CASSQGQGGRSYNSPLHF. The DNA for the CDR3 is TGTGCCAGCAGCCAAGGTCAGGGGGGACGGAGCTATAATTCACCCCTCCACTTT.

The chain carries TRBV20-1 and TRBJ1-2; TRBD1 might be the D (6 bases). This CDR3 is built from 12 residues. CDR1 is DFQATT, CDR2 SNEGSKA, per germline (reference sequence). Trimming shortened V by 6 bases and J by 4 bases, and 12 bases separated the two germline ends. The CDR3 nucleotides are TGCAGTGCGCTACAGGGCCTCTATGGCTACACCTTC. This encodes CSALQGLYGYTF.

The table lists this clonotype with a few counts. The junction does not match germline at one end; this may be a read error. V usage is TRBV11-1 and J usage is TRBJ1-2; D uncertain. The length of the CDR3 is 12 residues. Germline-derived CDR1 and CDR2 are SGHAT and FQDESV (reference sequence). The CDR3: CANSENSYGYTF. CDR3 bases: TGTGCCAACAGCGAGAATTCCTATGGCTACACCTTC.

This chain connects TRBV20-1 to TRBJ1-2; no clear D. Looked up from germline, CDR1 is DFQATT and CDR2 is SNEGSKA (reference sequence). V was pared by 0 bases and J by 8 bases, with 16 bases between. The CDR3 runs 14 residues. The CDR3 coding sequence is TGCAGTGCTAGAGATGAGATACTCACATGGGGCTACACCTTC. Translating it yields CSARDEILTWGYTF.

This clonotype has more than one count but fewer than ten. The CDR3 nucleotides are TGTGCCAGCAGCTTGGGGCCGGTCTCTGGGGCCAACGTCCTGACTTTC. Its translation is CASSLGPVSGANVLTF. The J gene is TRBJ2-6, the V gene TRBV5-6; D is undetermined. The CDR3 sequence is 16 residues long. Germline-derived CDR1 and CDR2 are SGHDT and YYEEEE. V was pared by 0 bases and J by 0 bases, with 7 bases between. Looking up the rest from reference TRBV5-6 and TRBJ2-6 gives the full variable domain: DAGVTQSPTHLIKTRGQQVTLRCSPKSGHDTVSWYQQALGQGPQFIFQYYEEEERQRGNFPDRFSGHQFPNYSSELNVNALLLGDSALYLCASSLGPVSGANVLTFGAGSRLTVL.